This is a list of T cell receptor beta chains from one sample in a study of blood T cell repertoires in COVID-19. Generated by immunoSEQ multiplex PCR, the TCRdb table keeps only in-frame clones and is missing some. This sample has 150,000 or so clones; around two thirds occur once, and the top ten carry 3%. The sample taken for sequencing was peripheral blood. The origin of the receptors is a woman of 80 years or more with acute or convalescent COVID-19. Each CDR3 is given with its conserved first and last residue. D genes are given only for firm matches. Only some rows state a clone size, as once, few, many or a class for expanded clones.

TRBD1	TRBV19	-	TRBJ2-4	CASSISTGDQNIQYF	TGTGCCAGTAGTATATCGACAGGGGACCAAAACATTCAGTACTTC
-	TRBV7-2	-	TRBJ1-1	CASSFTGEEIAFF	TGTGCCAGCAGCTTCACCGGAGAAGAGATAGCTTTCTTT
TRBD2	TRBV7-2	once	TRBJ2-1	CASSSSLQGAGGANEQFF	TGTGCCAGCAGCTCGTCGCTACAGGGAGCGGGAGGGGCCAATGAGCAGTTCTTC
-	TRBV5-1	-	TRBJ1-1	CASSLVANLNTEAFF	TGCGCCAGCAGCTTGGTTGCAAACTTGAACACTGAAGCTTTCTTT
TRBD2	TRBV11-2	few	TRBJ2-3	CASSRNLAGGLSTDTQYF	TGTGCCAGCAGCCGAAACCTAGCGGGGGGGCTTAGCACAGATACGCAGTATTTT
TRBD1	TRBV6-5	-	TRBJ1-4	CASSFRDSNEKLFF	TGTGCCAGCAGTTTCCGGGACAGTAATGAAAAACTGTTTTTT
-	TRBV6-5	-	TRBJ1-2	CASSYSTSPNGYTF	TGTGCCAGCAGTTACTCCACCTCTCCTAATGGCTACACCTTC
-	TRBV2	-	TRBJ2-7	CASSEGGDWSSLYF	TGTGCCAGCAGTGAGGGCGGGGATTGGAGTTCCCTGTACTTC
TRBD1	TRBV5-6	-	TRBJ2-7	CASSGRRDRGYEQYF	TGTGCCAGCAGCGGACGCCGGGACAGGGGGTACGAGCAGTACTTC
TRBD2	TRBV2	-	TRBJ2-3	CASSELADTDTQYF	TGTGCCAGCAGTGAACTAGCGGACACAGATACGCAGTATTTT
-	TRBV6-5	-	TRBJ2-7	CASMAFYEQYF	TGTGCCAGCATGGCTTTCTACGAGCAGTACTTC